Below, 4 T cell receptor beta chains from the same sample are listed, as sequenced in a study of CD8+ T cells in alopecia areata. It was cDNA, reverse transcribed from extracted RNA, that served as the sequencing template. Some clones are missing from TCRdb's copy, which holds only in-frame ones; the method was immunoSEQ multiplex PCR. The repertoire holds some 200,000 clones, with about 57% as singletons. Sample treatment: oral pan-JAK inhibitor, 5-10 mg twice daily. Sequences were derived from CD4+ T cells sorted from blood, sampled at week 4, from a patient treated with tofacitinib. The source of these receptors is a human donor with alopecia areata.

In its sample, this clone was seen a few times. The genes are TRBV7-6 and TRBJ2-3; D is ambiguous. CDR3 size: 15 residues. V lost 1 base, J lost 2 bases, and 10 bases lay in between. CDR1 and CDR2 (germline): SGHVS, FNYEAQ. The CDR3 here is CASSLVSQHTDTQYF. In DNA, the CDR3 is TGTGCCAGCAGCTTAGTGTCGCAGCACACAGATACGCAGTATTTT.

The chain joins TRBV7-3 to TRBJ2-2, with D hard to call. Germline values: CDR1 SGHTA, CDR2 FQGTGA. The CDR3 is made up of 15 amino acids. V was trimmed by 2 bases and J by 1 base, leaving 8 bases between them. CDR3 DNA sequence: TGTGCCAGCAGCTTAGGATCAGGGAACACCGGGGAGCTGTTTTTT. Protein product: CASSLGSGNTGELFF.

The count of this clone is one. The chain has TRBV29-1 and TRBJ2-5; D gene uncertain. This CDR3 has 14 residues. Germline values: CDR1 SQVTM, CDR2 ANQGSEA. V lost 5 bases and J 3 bases, leaving 16 bases between the germline ends. As DNA, the CDR3 is TGCAGCGTTCCCCAACCCAAGTCTGAAGAGACCCAGTACTTC. As protein: CSVPQPKSEETQYF.

The V call is TRBV4-3, the J call TRBJ1-2; D unclear. Germline V gene data show CDR1 as LGHNA and CDR2 as YSLEER. The germline V and J ends were trimmed by 0 bases and 1 base, with 9 bases remaining between them. The CDR3 is 15 amino acids. DNA for the CDR3: TGCGCCAGCAGCCAAGATAGGGCAATTAACTATGGCTACACCTTC. Translated, it gives CASSQDRAINYGYTF.